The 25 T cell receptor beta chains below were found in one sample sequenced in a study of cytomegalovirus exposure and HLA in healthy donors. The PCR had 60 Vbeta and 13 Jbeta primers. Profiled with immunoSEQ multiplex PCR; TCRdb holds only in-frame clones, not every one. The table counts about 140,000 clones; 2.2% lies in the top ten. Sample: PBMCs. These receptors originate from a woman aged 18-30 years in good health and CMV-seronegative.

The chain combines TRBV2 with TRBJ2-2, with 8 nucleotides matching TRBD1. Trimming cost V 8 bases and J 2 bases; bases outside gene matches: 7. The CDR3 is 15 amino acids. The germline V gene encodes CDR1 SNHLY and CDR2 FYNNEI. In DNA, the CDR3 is TGTGCCAGCGGAGAGGGGACAGGTAACACCGGGGAGCTGTTTTTT. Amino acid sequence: CASGEGTGNTGELFF.

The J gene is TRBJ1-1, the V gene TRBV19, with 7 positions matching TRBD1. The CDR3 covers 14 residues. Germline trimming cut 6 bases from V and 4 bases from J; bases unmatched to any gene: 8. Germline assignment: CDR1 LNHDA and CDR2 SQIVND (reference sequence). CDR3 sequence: CASSITGVTTEAFF. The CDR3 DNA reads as TGTGCCAGTAGCATAACAGGGGTCACCACTGAAGCTTTCTTT.

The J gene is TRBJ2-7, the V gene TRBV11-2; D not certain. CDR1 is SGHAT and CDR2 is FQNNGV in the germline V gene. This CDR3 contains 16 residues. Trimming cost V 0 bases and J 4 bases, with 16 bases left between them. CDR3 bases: TGTGCCAGCAGCTTAGATTCTCTAGGTCCCCTTTACGAGCAGTACGTC. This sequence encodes CASSLDSLGPLYEQYV.

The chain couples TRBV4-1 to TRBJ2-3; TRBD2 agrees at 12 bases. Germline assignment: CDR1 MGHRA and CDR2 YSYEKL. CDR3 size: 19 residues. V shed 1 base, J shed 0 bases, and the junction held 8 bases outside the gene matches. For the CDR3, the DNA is TGCGCCAGCAGCCAAGTAATACTAGCGGGAGGAATGAGCACAGATACGCAGTATTTT. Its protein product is CASSQVILAGGMSTDTQYF.

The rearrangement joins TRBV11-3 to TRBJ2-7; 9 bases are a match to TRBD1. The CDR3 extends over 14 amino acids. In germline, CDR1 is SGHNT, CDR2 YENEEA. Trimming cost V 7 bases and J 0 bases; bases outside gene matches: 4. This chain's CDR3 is CASTRDRASYEQYF. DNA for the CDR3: TGTGCCAGCACCCGGGACAGGGCCTCCTACGAGCAGTACTTC.

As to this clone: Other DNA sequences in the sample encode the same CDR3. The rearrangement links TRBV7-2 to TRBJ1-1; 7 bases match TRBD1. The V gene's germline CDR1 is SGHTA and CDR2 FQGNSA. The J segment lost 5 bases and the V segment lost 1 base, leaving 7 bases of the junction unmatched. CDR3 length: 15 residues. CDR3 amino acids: CASSLEGARGTEAFF. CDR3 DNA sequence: TGTGCCAGCAGCTTAGAGGGGGCGCGGGGAACTGAAGCTTTCTTT.

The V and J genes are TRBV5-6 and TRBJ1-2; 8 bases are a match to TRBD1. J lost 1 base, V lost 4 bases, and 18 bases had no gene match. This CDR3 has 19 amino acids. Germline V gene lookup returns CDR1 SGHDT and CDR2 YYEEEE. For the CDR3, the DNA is TGTGCCAGCAGCCTTTGGGTGAGGACAGGGCCACTTATTAACTATGGCTACACCTTC. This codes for CASSLWVRTGPLINYGYTF.

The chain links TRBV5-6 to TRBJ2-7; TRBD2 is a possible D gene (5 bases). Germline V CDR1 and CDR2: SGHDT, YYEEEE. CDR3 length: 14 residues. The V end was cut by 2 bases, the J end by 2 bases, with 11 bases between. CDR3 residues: CASSLRTGPYEQYV. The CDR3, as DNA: TGTGCCAGCAGCTTACGGACTGGGCCCTACGAGCAGTACGTC.

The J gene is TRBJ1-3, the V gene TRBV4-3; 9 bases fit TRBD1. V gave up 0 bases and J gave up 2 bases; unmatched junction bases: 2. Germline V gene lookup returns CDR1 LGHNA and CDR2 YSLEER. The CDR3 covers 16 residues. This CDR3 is CASSQDGTGTGNTIYF. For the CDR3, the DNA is TGCGCCAGCAGCCAAGACGGGACAGGGACTGGAAACACCATATATTTT.

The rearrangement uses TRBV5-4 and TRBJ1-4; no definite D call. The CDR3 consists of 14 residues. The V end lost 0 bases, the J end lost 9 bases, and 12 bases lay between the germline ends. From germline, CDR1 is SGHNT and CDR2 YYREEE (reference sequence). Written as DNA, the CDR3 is TGTGCCAGCAGCTTGGAAAGCGGATCACAAAAACTGTTTTTT. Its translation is CASSLESGSQKLFF.

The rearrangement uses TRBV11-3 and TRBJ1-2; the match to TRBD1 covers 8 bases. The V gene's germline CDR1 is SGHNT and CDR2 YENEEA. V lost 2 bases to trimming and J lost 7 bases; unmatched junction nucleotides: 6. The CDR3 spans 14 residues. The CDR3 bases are TGTGCCAGCAGCTTACAGGGGGCCCAAGGTGGCTACACCTTC. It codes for CASSLQGAQGGYTF.

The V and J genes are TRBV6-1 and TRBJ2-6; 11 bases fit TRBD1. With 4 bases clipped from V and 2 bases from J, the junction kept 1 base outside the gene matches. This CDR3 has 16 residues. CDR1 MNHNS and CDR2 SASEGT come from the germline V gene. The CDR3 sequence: CASSGTGGAGANVLTF. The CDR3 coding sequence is TGTGCCAGCAGTGGGACAGGGGGCGCTGGGGCCAACGTCCTGACTTTC.

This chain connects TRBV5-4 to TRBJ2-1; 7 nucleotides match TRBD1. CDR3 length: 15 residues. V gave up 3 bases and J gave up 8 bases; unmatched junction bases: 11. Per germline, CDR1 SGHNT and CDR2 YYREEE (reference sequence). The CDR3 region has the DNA TGTGCCAGCAGCTCCGCCGGGACAGTTGGGGATGAGCAGTTCTTC. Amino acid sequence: CASSSAGTVGDEQFF.

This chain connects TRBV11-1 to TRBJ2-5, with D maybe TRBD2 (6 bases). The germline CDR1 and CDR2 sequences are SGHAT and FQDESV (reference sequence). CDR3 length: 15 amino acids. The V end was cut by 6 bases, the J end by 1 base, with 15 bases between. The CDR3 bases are TGTGCCAGCAGATTTTCTTTAGCGGTCCAAGAGACCCAGTACTTC. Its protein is CASRFSLAVQETQYF. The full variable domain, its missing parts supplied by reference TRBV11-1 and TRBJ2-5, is EAEVAQSPRYKITEKSQAVAFWCDPISGHATLYWYRQILGQGPELLVQFQDESVVDDSQLPKDRFSAERLKGVDSTLKIQPAELGDSAMYLCASRFSLAVQETQYFGPGTRLLVL.

The CDR3 nucleotides are TGCGCCAGCAGCCAAGAGATCAGGAGCGGGACCGTTACAGATACGCAGTATTTT. This codes for CASSQEIRSGTVTDTQYF. The gene calls are TRBV4-1 and TRBJ2-3; 7 bases are a match to TRBD2. The J segment lost 3 bases and the V segment lost 0 bases, leaving 12 bases of the junction unmatched. This CDR3 contains 18 residues. Germline V gives CDR1 MGHRA, CDR2 YSYEKL.

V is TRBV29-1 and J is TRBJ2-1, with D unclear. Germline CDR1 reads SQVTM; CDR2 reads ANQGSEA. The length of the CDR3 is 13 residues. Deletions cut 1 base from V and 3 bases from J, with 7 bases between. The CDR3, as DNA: TGCAGCGTTGAAGCTCCAGACTACAATGAGCAGTTCTTC. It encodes CSVEAPDYNEQFF.

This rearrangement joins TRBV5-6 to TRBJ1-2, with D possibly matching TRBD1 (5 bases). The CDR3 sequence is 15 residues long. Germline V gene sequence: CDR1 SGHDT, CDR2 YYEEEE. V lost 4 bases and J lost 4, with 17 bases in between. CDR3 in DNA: TGTGCCAGCAGCCCAGGTGGGGTAGGGGCCTATGGCTACACCTTC. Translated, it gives CASSPGGVGAYGYTF.

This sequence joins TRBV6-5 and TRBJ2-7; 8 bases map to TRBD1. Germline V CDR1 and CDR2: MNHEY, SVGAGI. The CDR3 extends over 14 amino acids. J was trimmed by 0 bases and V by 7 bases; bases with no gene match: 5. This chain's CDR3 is CASKRQGFSYEQYF. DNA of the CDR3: TGTGCCAGCAAACGACAGGGGTTCTCCTACGAGCAGTACTTC.

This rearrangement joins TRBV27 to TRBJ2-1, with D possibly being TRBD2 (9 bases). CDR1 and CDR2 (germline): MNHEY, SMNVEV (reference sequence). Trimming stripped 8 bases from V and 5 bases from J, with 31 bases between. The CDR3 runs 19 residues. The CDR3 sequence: CASPYNYRGGREGHNEQFF. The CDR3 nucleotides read TGTGCCAGCCCGTACAATTACAGGGGGGGGCGGGAGGGCCACAATGAGCAGTTCTTC.

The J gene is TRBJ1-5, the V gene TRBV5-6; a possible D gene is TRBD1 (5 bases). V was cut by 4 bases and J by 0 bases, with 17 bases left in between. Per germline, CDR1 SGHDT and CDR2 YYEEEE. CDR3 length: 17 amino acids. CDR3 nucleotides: TGTGCCAGCAGCGGGGACTCCAATTACGATAGCAATCAGCCCCAGCATTTT. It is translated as CASSGDSNYDSNQPQHF.

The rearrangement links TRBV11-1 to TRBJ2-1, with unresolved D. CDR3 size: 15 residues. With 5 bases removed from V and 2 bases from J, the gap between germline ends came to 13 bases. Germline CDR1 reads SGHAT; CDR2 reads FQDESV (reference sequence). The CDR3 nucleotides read TGTGCCAGCAGCCCCCGAACTGTAGCCTACAATGAGCAGTTCTTC. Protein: CASSPRTVAYNEQFF.

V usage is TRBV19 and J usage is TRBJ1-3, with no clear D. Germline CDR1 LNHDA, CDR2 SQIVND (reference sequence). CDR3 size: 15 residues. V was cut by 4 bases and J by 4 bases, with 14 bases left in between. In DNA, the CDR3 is TGTGCCAGTAGTAGCATGGCAGTGGGCGGAAACACCATATATTTT. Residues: CASSSMAVGGNTIYF.

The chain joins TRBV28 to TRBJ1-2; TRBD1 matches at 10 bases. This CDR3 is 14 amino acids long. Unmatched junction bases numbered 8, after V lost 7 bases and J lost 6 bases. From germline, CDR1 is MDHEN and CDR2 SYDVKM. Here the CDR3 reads CASTPGQGLNGYTF. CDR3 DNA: TGTGCCAGCACCCCGGGACAGGGGCTCAATGGCTACACCTTC.

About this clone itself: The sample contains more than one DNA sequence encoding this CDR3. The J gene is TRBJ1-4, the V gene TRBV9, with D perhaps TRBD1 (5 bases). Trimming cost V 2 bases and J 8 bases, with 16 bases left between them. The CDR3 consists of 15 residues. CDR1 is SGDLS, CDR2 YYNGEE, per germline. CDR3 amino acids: CASSVGQGDGEKLFF. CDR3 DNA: TGTGCCAGCAGCGTGGGGCAGGGTGATGGCGAAAAACTGTTTTTT. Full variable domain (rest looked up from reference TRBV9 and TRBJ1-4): DSGVTQTPKHLITATGQRVTLRCSPRSGDLSVYWYQQSLDQGLQFLIQYYNGEERAKGNILERFSAQQFPDLHSELNLSSLELGDSALYFCASSVGQGDGEKLFFGSGTQLSVL.

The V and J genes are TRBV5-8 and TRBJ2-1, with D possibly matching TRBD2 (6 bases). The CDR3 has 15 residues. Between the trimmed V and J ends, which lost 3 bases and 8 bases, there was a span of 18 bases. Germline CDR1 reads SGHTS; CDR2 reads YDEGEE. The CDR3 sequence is CASSSGLSEVHEQFF. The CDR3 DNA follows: TGTGCCAGCAGCTCGGGACTCTCGGAGGTCCATGAGCAGTTCTTC.